The rows below give T cell receptor beta chains drawn from one sample of a study of persistence of HIV-infected CD4 T cells. Antigens of these TCRs are unknown. Here immunoSEQ multiplex PCR was the method, and the copy in TCRdb shows in-frame clones only, minus some. Among 50,000 or so clones listed, approximately 72% were seen once. The sequencing used CD4+ T cells sorted from PBMCs after approximately 18-hour stimulation, collected from a patient who received antiretroviral therapy. Source of these receptors: an adult man with HIV who was CMV-seropositive. CDR3s include the opening cysteine and the closing phenylalanine or tryptophan. The D gene is left open where the match is weak. The listing skips clone size in some rows; elsewhere it reads once, few, many or a size class.

d_call: .; j_call: TRBJ1-2; v_call: TRBV7-8; clone_size: .; cdr3_nt: TGTGCCAGCAGCCCCGCAGTCTATGGCTACACCTTC; cdr3_aa: CASSPAVYGYTF
d_call: TRBD2; j_call: TRBJ2-2; v_call: TRBV6-2/TRBV6-3; clone_size: .; cdr3_nt: TGTGCCAGCAGTTACCCGACTAGCGGGAGGGCCGGCACCGGGGAGCTGTTTTTT; cdr3_aa: CASSYPTSGRAGTGELFF
d_call: .; j_call: TRBJ2-2; v_call: TRBV5-1; clone_size: .; cdr3_nt: TGCGCCAGCAGCGCGGACACTCCCACCGGGGAGCTGTTTTTT; cdr3_aa: CASSADTPTGELFF
d_call: .; j_call: TRBJ2-6; v_call: TRBV18; clone_size: once; cdr3_nt: TGTGCCAGCTCACCTTTGGGGGGCGCTGGGGCCAACGTCCTGACTTTC; cdr3_aa: CASSPLGGAGANVLTF
d_call: .; j_call: TRBJ2-2; v_call: TRBV7-6; clone_size: .; cdr3_nt: TGTGCCAGCAGCTTAGCGCGACAGGACGCGAGTAGCACCGGGGAGCTGTTTTTT; cdr3_aa: CASSLARQDASSTGELFF
d_call: TRBD1; j_call: TRBJ1-4; v_call: TRBV29-1; clone_size: .; cdr3_nt: TGCAGCGCTGCGGGACAGCCCAATGAAAAACTGTTTTTT; cdr3_aa: CSAAGQPNEKLFF
d_call: .; j_call: TRBJ1-4; v_call: TRBV4-3; clone_size: few; cdr3_nt: TGCGCCAGCAGCCAAGAAGCCTTAGGACGTAACGGTGAAAAACTGTTTTTT; cdr3_aa: CASSQEALGRNGEKLFF
d_call: .; j_call: TRBJ2-7; v_call: TRBV30; clone_size: .; cdr3_nt: TGTGCCTGGAGTGTGCTTGCGAGCCACGAGCAGTACTTC; cdr3_aa: CAWSVLASHEQYF
d_call: .; j_call: TRBJ2-6; v_call: TRBV4-2; clone_size: once; cdr3_nt: TGTGCCAGCAGCCAGGCCGGAGGGGGGGGTAGTGGGGCCAACGTCCTGACTTTC; cdr3_aa: CASSQAGGGGSGANVLTF
d_call: TRBD1; j_call: TRBJ1-5; v_call: TRBV7-9; clone_size: .; cdr3_nt: TGTGCCAGCAGCTCGAGAGGGACAGGGGGGAATGTTCAGCATTTT; cdr3_aa: CASSSRGTGGNVQHF
d_call: .; j_call: TRBJ1-1; v_call: TRBV3-1/TRBV3-2; clone_size: .; cdr3_nt: TGTGCCAGCAGCCCAGGGACTGAAGCTTTCTTT; cdr3_aa: CASSPGTEAFF
d_call: TRBD1; j_call: TRBJ1-2; v_call: TRBV29-1; clone_size: .; cdr3_nt: TGCAGCGTTGAAGGTCAGGGGGGGAGCTATGGCTACACCTTC; cdr3_aa: CSVEGQGGSYGYTF
d_call: .; j_call: TRBJ1-1; v_call: TRBV3-1/TRBV3-2; clone_size: .; cdr3_nt: TGTGCCAGCAGCCGGGGCAACACTGAAGCTTTCTTT; cdr3_aa: CASSRGNTEAFF
d_call: .; j_call: TRBJ2-3; v_call: TRBV18; clone_size: .; cdr3_nt: TGTGCCAGTTTCCCAGGGTGGGGAGATACGCAGTATTTT; cdr3_aa: CASFPGWGDTQYF
d_call: .; j_call: TRBJ1-4; v_call: TRBV20-1; clone_size: .; cdr3_nt: TGCAGTGCTAGGTCAGGGGAAAAACTGTTTTTT; cdr3_aa: CSARSGEKLFF
d_call: .; j_call: TRBJ2-3; v_call: TRBV2; clone_size: .; cdr3_nt: TGTGCCAGCAGCTACATGGGAACGACAGATACGCAGTATTTT; cdr3_aa: CASSYMGTTDTQYF
d_call: TRBD2; j_call: TRBJ2-2; v_call: TRBV18; clone_size: .; cdr3_nt: TGTGCCAGCTCACCCCGACTAGCTGCTAACACCGGGGAGCTGTTTTTT; cdr3_aa: CASSPRLAANTGELFF
d_call: .; j_call: TRBJ2-6; v_call: TRBV2; clone_size: .; cdr3_nt: TGTGCCAGTGCTAGGACCTCCGGGGCCAACGTCCTGACTTTC; cdr3_aa: CASARTSGANVLTF
d_call: .; j_call: TRBJ1-2; v_call: TRBV12-3/TRBV12-4; clone_size: .; cdr3_nt: TGTGCCAGCAGCTCCGCTTATGGCTACACCTTC; cdr3_aa: CASSSAYGYTF
d_call: .; j_call: TRBJ2-2; v_call: TRBV18; clone_size: .; cdr3_nt: TGTGCCAGCTCACCCTCGACAGGACGCGGGGCCCCCGGGGAGCTGTTTTTT; cdr3_aa: CASSPSTGRGAPGELFF
d_call: .; j_call: TRBJ1-1; v_call: TRBV5-6; clone_size: .; cdr3_nt: TGTGCCAGCAGCTTGGGGAGGAGGGTACGGGGCACTGAAGCTTTCTTT; cdr3_aa: CASSLGRRVRGTEAFF
d_call: .; j_call: TRBJ2-7; v_call: TRBV6-2/TRBV6-3; clone_size: .; cdr3_nt: TGTGCCAGCAGTTACTCAACCATGGGCCGCGAGCAGTACTTC; cdr3_aa: CASSYSTMGREQYF
d_call: TRBD1; j_call: TRBJ1-2; v_call: TRBV27; clone_size: .; cdr3_nt: TGTGCCAGCAGCCCGGTTGGGGACAGGGCTTCCCTCACCTTC; cdr3_aa: CASSPVGDRASLTF
d_call: TRBD2; j_call: TRBJ2-7; v_call: TRBV30; clone_size: .; cdr3_nt: TGTGCCGGCGCTCGGGGGGCCTACGAGCAGTACTTC; cdr3_aa: CAGARGAYEQYF
d_call: TRBD1; j_call: TRBJ1-5; v_call: TRBV2; clone_size: .; cdr3_nt: TGTGCCAGCATTAGGGGGCGGGGGTACAATCAGCCCCAGCATTTT; cdr3_aa: CASIRGRGYNQPQHF
d_call: TRBD2; j_call: TRBJ2-5; v_call: TRBV4-3; clone_size: .; cdr3_nt: TGCGCCAGCAGCCAAGGACTAGCGGGAATGTACCAAGAGACCCAGTACTTC; cdr3_aa: CASSQGLAGMYQETQYF
d_call: TRBD2; j_call: TRBJ2-3; v_call: TRBV24-1; clone_size: .; cdr3_nt: TGTGCCACCCTATTAGCGGGGGGAACAGATACGCAGTATTTT; cdr3_aa: CATLLAGGTDTQYF
d_call: .; j_call: TRBJ1-5; v_call: TRBV5-1; clone_size: .; cdr3_nt: TGCGCCAGCAGCTTGGAGAACAGGGATGTCCAGCCCCAGCATTTT; cdr3_aa: CASSLENRDVQPQHF
d_call: TRBD1; j_call: TRBJ2-7; v_call: TRBV5-1; clone_size: few; cdr3_nt: TGCGCCAGCAGCGCCCGGACAGGGACATACGAGCAGTACTTC; cdr3_aa: CASSARTGTYEQYF